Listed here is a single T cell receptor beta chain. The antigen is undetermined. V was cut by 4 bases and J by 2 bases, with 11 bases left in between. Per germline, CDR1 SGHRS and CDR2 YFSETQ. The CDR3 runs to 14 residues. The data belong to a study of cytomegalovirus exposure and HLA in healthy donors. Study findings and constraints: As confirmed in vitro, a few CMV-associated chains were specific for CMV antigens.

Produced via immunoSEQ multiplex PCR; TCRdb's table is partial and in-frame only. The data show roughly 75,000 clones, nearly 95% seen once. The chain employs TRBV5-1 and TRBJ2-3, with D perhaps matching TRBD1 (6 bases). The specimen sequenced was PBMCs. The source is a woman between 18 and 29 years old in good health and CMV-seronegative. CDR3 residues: CASSPDSTTDTQYF. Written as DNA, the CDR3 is TGCGCCAGCAGCCCGGACAGCACCACAGATACGCAGTATTTT. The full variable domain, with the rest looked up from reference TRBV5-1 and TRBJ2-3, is KAGVTQTPRYLIKTRGQQVTLSCSPISGHRSVSWYQQTPGQGLQFLFEYFSETQRNKGNFPGRFSGRQFSNSRSEMNVSTLELGDSALYLCASSPDSTTDTQYFGPGTRLTVL.